These T cell receptor beta chains were read from a single sample in a study of blood T cell repertoires in COVID-19. Measured with immunoSEQ multiplex PCR; TCRdb has only the in-frame clones, and not every one. The table has 140,000 or so clones, approximately 87% seen once; the top ten hold over 8.5%. Sample: peripheral blood. The receptors shown here come from a woman aged 45-65 years with active or convalescent COVID-19. Each CDR3 is given with its conserved first and last residue. Each record gives: V gene, J gene, clone size, D gene, CDR3 DNA, CDR3 protein. The D gene is left open where the match is weak. Rows may omit the clone size; those that give it use once, few, many or a size class.

V gene: TRBV6-5
J gene: TRBJ1-6
clone size: -
D gene: TRBD1
CDR3 DNA: TGTGCCAGCAGGTTTGACAGGGCTCGGAATTCACCCCTCCACTTT
CDR3 protein: CASRFDRARNSPLHF

V gene: TRBV4-2
J gene: TRBJ2-1
clone size: -
D gene: TRBD2
CDR3 DNA: TGTGCCAGCAGCCACCCATCTGGACTAGCGGGAACCCTGGGCAATGAGCAGTTCTTC
CDR3 protein: CASSHPSGLAGTLGNEQFF

V gene: TRBV27
J gene: TRBJ2-5
clone size: -
D gene: -
CDR3 DNA: TGTGCCAGCAGTTCCCCCGCCGGGGAAGTAGAGACCCAGTACTTC
CDR3 protein: CASSSPAGEVETQYF

V gene: TRBV6-2/TRBV6-3
J gene: TRBJ2-7
clone size: -
D gene: -
CDR3 DNA: TGTGCCAGCAGTTACTCGATTCGGGAATCCAACGAGCAGTACTTC
CDR3 protein: CASSYSIRESNEQYF

V gene: TRBV20-1
J gene: TRBJ1-1
clone size: once
D gene: -
CDR3 DNA: TGCAGTGCTAGATATGCGGTTGAAGCTTTCTTT
CDR3 protein: CSARYAVEAFF

V gene: TRBV4-3
J gene: TRBJ2-1
clone size: once
D gene: -
CDR3 DNA: TGCGCCAGCAGCCAAGTTTGGTCTAATAATGAGCAGTTCTTC
CDR3 protein: CASSQVWSNNEQFF

V gene: TRBV19
J gene: TRBJ1-2
clone size: -
D gene: TRBD1
CDR3 DNA: TGTGCCAGTAGTATAGAGCGGACAGGGGGCTATGGCTACACCTTC
CDR3 protein: CASSIERTGGYGYTF

V gene: TRBV15
J gene: TRBJ1-5
clone size: -
D gene: -
CDR3 DNA: TGTGCCACCAGCAGAGGTCGACAGGCTAATCAGCCCCAGCATTTT
CDR3 protein: CATSRGRQANQPQHF

V gene: TRBV5-4
J gene: TRBJ2-7
clone size: -
D gene: TRBD1
CDR3 DNA: TGTGCCAGCAGCCCGGACAGGCCATCTAACGAGCAGTACTTC
CDR3 protein: CASSPDRPSNEQYF

V gene: TRBV27
J gene: TRBJ1-1
clone size: few
D gene: -
CDR3 DNA: TGTGCCAGCAGTTTCGCTGGGGGGAGCACTGAAGCTTTCTTT
CDR3 protein: CASSFAGGSTEAFF

V gene: TRBV30
J gene: TRBJ1-2
clone size: -
D gene: -
CDR3 DNA: TGTGCCTGGAAACAGGTTCTAGCTAACTATGGCTACACCTTC
CDR3 protein: CAWKQVLANYGYTF

V gene: TRBV5-1
J gene: TRBJ1-1
clone size: -
D gene: -
CDR3 DNA: TGCGCCAGCAGCCCGACCGGGACAACGGCCGCAGCAGAAGCTTTCTTT
CDR3 protein: CASSPTGTTAAAEAFF

V gene: TRBV28
J gene: TRBJ1-5
clone size: -
D gene: -
CDR3 DNA: TGTGCCAGCAGTGGAGCCCGTCAGCCCCAGCATTTT
CDR3 protein: CASSGARQPQHF

V gene: TRBV6-5
J gene: TRBJ2-3
clone size: -
D gene: TRBD2
CDR3 DNA: TGTGCCAGCTCGGTGGGGGGGAGCACAGATACGCAGTATTTT
CDR3 protein: CASSVGGSTDTQYF

V gene: TRBV2
J gene: TRBJ2-4
clone size: few
D gene: TRBD2
CDR3 DNA: TGTGCCAGCAGCACTGTGGGACTAGCGGGACTAGCCAAAAACATTCAGTACTTC
CDR3 protein: CASSTVGLAGLAKNIQYF

V gene: TRBV24-1
J gene: TRBJ2-3
clone size: once
D gene: -
CDR3 DNA: TGTGCCACCAGTGAGCACTTAGCGGCAACTAGCACAGATACGCAGTATTTT
CDR3 protein: CATSEHLAATSTDTQYF

V gene: TRBV5-1
J gene: TRBJ2-7
clone size: -
D gene: -
CDR3 DNA: TGCGCCAGCAGCTTTGGGGGACTCATCTACGAGCAGTACTTC
CDR3 protein: CASSFGGLIYEQYF

V gene: TRBV12-5
J gene: TRBJ2-3
clone size: -
D gene: -
CDR3 DNA: TGTGCTAGTGGTTTGGCCTTGGGGACTGATCGATTAGATACGCAGTATTTT
CDR3 protein: CASGLALGTDRLDTQYF

V gene: TRBV7-2
J gene: TRBJ2-5
clone size: -
D gene: -
CDR3 DNA: TGTGCCAGCAGCCTAGGAGGAGTCCCACAAGAGACCCAGTACTTC
CDR3 protein: CASSLGGVPQETQYF

V gene: TRBV6-2/TRBV6-3
J gene: TRBJ2-3
clone size: -
D gene: TRBD2
CDR3 DNA: TGTGCCAGCAGCCAGGGACTAGCGGGGACAGATACGCAGTATTTT
CDR3 protein: CASSQGLAGTDTQYF

V gene: TRBV7-4
J gene: TRBJ2-7
clone size: -
D gene: TRBD1
CDR3 DNA: TGTGCCAGCAGCTTAGATAGGACAGGGAAGTTTCACGAGCAGTACTTC
CDR3 protein: CASSLDRTGKFHEQYF

V gene: TRBV7-2
J gene: TRBJ2-7
clone size: -
D gene: TRBD1
CDR3 DNA: TGTGCCAGCAGCTCCGGGACAGGGTTCTCGTTGGAGTACTTC
CDR3 protein: CASSSGTGFSLEYF

V gene: TRBV6-5
J gene: TRBJ2-5
clone size: -
D gene: -
CDR3 DNA: TGTGCCAGCAGTTCGGGGGAGAAAGAGACCCAGTACTTC
CDR3 protein: CASSSGEKETQYF

V gene: TRBV7-9
J gene: TRBJ2-1
clone size: -
D gene: -
CDR3 DNA: TGTGCCAGCAGCCCAGAGAGCCCGGGGGGCGATGAGCAGTTCTTC
CDR3 protein: CASSPESPGGDEQFF

V gene: TRBV20-1
J gene: TRBJ1-6
clone size: -
D gene: TRBD1
CDR3 DNA: TGCAGTGTAGGGGGCCCACCCCTCCACTTT
CDR3 protein: CSVGGPPLHF

V gene: TRBV14
J gene: TRBJ1-1
clone size: -
D gene: -
CDR3 DNA: TGTGCCAGCAGCCAGGGGAGATTGACTGAAGCTTTCTTT
CDR3 protein: CASSQGRLTEAFF

V gene: TRBV11-2
J gene: TRBJ2-3
clone size: -
D gene: TRBD1
CDR3 DNA: TGTGCCAGCAGGTGGGGGACAGGGGTAATTAGCACAGATACGCAGTATTTT
CDR3 protein: CASRWGTGVISTDTQYF

V gene: TRBV14
J gene: TRBJ1-4
clone size: -
D gene: -
CDR3 DNA: TGTGCCAGCAGCCAAGTGGGGGGAGGGGGAAATAACCGAGAAAAACTGTTTTTT
CDR3 protein: CASSQVGGGGNNREKLFF

V gene: TRBV7-8
J gene: TRBJ1-4
clone size: -
D gene: -
CDR3 DNA: TGTGCCAGCAGGGGCAGGGAGGGGGAAAAACTGTTTTTT
CDR3 protein: CASRGREGEKLFF

V gene: TRBV11-2
J gene: TRBJ1-1
clone size: -
D gene: -
CDR3 DNA: TGTGCCAGCAGCCCACCGGGGGGTAGCACTGAAGCTTTCTTT
CDR3 protein: CASSPPGGSTEAFF

V gene: TRBV4-3
J gene: TRBJ2-2
clone size: once
D gene: -
CDR3 DNA: TGCGCCAGCAGCCAAGATGGGGAGGGGGTCAACACCGGGGAGCTGTTTTTT
CDR3 protein: CASSQDGEGVNTGELFF

V gene: TRBV9
J gene: TRBJ1-2
clone size: once
D gene: -
CDR3 DNA: TGTGCCAGCAGCGGCAGCTATGGCTACACCTTC
CDR3 protein: CASSGSYGYTF

V gene: TRBV12-3/TRBV12-4
J gene: TRBJ2-2
clone size: -
D gene: TRBD1
CDR3 DNA: TGTGCCAGCAGTCAGGGGGCGGGCGGGGAGCTGTTTTTT
CDR3 protein: CASSQGAGGELFF

V gene: TRBV4-1
J gene: TRBJ1-6
clone size: -
D gene: -
CDR3 DNA: TGCGCCAGCAGCCAAGATAGGGGATCCTATAATTCACCCCTCCACTTT
CDR3 protein: CASSQDRGSYNSPLHF

V gene: TRBV27
J gene: TRBJ1-5
clone size: once
D gene: TRBD1
CDR3 DNA: TGTGCCAGCAGTTCGGCCGGGACAGGGGGTTATAGCAATCAGCCCCAGCATTTT
CDR3 protein: CASSSAGTGGYSNQPQHF

V gene: TRBV5-1
J gene: TRBJ1-5
clone size: -
D gene: -
CDR3 DNA: TGCGCCAGCAGCTTGGAGGGGGGGCTGGTTCAGCCCCAGCATTTT
CDR3 protein: CASSLEGGLVQPQHF

V gene: TRBV15
J gene: TRBJ2-7
clone size: -
D gene: -
CDR3 DNA: TGTGCCACCAGCAGAGCGGCGGGGAACGAGCAGTACTTC
CDR3 protein: CATSRAAGNEQYF

V gene: TRBV21-1
J gene: TRBJ1-1
clone size: -
D gene: -
CDR3 DNA: TGTGCCGGCCAGACAGGGGGAGGTCGGATGAACACTGAAGCTTTCTTT
CDR3 protein: CAGQTGGGRMNTEAFF

V gene: TRBV6-2/TRBV6-3
J gene: TRBJ1-5
clone size: -
D gene: -
CDR3 DNA: TGTGCCAGCAGTTACTCGTCGGGGGGACAGCCCCAGCATTTT
CDR3 protein: CASSYSSGGQPQHF

V gene: TRBV11-2
J gene: TRBJ1-2
clone size: -
D gene: -
CDR3 DNA: TGTGCCAGCAGCTTGACAGATAGAGGCTACACCTTC
CDR3 protein: CASSLTDRGYTF

V gene: TRBV28
J gene: TRBJ1-5
clone size: once
D gene: TRBD1
CDR3 DNA: TGTGCCAGCAGTACCATAGGACAGGGATATCAGCCCCAGCATTTT
CDR3 protein: CASSTIGQGYQPQHF

V gene: TRBV29-1
J gene: TRBJ1-2
clone size: once
D gene: -
CDR3 DNA: TGCAGCGTTGATGGAGGTGCGACAAACCCCTATGGCTACACCTTC
CDR3 protein: CSVDGGATNPYGYTF

V gene: TRBV5-1
J gene: TRBJ2-2
clone size: once
D gene: TRBD2
CDR3 DNA: TGCGCCAGCAAACTAGCGGGGGGTGCCGGGGAGCTGTTTTTT
CDR3 protein: CASKLAGGAGELFF

V gene: TRBV7-2
J gene: TRBJ2-5
clone size: -
D gene: -
CDR3 DNA: TGTGCCAGCAGGATTTCGGTTCTGCAGACCCAGTACTTC
CDR3 protein: CASRISVLQTQYF

V gene: TRBV30
J gene: TRBJ2-7
clone size: once
D gene: TRBD1
CDR3 DNA: TGTGCCTGGAGTTCACTCATCGGGACAGGGGGCGTCTACGAGCAGTACTTC
CDR3 protein: CAWSSLIGTGGVYEQYF

V gene: TRBV30
J gene: TRBJ1-2
clone size: -
D gene: TRBD1
CDR3 DNA: TGTGCCTGGAGGGACAGGTGGGGCTATGGCTACACCTTC
CDR3 protein: CAWRDRWGYGYTF

V gene: TRBV7-2
J gene: TRBJ2-7
clone size: -
D gene: -
CDR3 DNA: TGTGCCAGCAGCTTAGGCCGAGCCCCTACCGAGCAGTACTTC
CDR3 protein: CASSLGRAPTEQYF

V gene: TRBV29-1
J gene: TRBJ2-2
clone size: -
D gene: TRBD2
CDR3 DNA: TGCAGCGCGGAAGGACTAGCAACCGGGGAGCTGTTTTTT
CDR3 protein: CSAEGLATGELFF

V gene: TRBV7-3
J gene: TRBJ2-3
clone size: -
D gene: TRBD2
CDR3 DNA: TGTGCCAGCAGCTCACACCCGAGGGGACTAGCGGGGGGGCGTGGAGCAGATACGCAGTATTTT
CDR3 protein: CASSSHPRGLAGGRGADTQYF

V gene: TRBV7-3
J gene: TRBJ2-3
clone size: once
D gene: -
CDR3 DNA: TGTGCCAGCAGCCCAACAGGGGGAGCGGGGGGCTCCAGGGCGCAGTATTTT
CDR3 protein: CASSPTGGAGGSRAQYF

V gene: TRBV29-1
J gene: TRBJ1-5
clone size: -
D gene: -
CDR3 DNA: TGCAGCGTTGAGGTCCGCGGGTCGAATCAGCCCCAGCATTTT
CDR3 protein: CSVEVRGSNQPQHF

V gene: TRBV3-1/TRBV3-2
J gene: TRBJ2-1
clone size: -
D gene: TRBD2
CDR3 DNA: TGTGCCAGCAGCGAGAGCGGGAGAGGCAATGAGCAGTTCTTC
CDR3 protein: CASSESGRGNEQFF

V gene: TRBV28
J gene: TRBJ1-2
clone size: -
D gene: -
CDR3 DNA: TGTGCCAGCAGTTTAGGCGGTCGCTACACCTTC
CDR3 protein: CASSLGGRYTF

V gene: TRBV2
J gene: TRBJ2-7
clone size: -
D gene: TRBD1
CDR3 DNA: TGTGCCAGCAGCGCAGCGCAGGGGGTTGGCGAGCAGTACTTC
CDR3 protein: CASSAAQGVGEQYF

V gene: TRBV21-1
J gene: TRBJ1-2
clone size: -
D gene: -
CDR3 DNA: TGTGCCAGCAGCCGGACAGGAACATTC
CDR3 protein: CASSRTGTF

V gene: TRBV6-5
J gene: TRBJ2-2
clone size: -
D gene: -
CDR3 DNA: TGTGCCAGCAGCCGGGAAAGGTACACCGGGGAGCTGTTTTTT
CDR3 protein: CASSRERYTGELFF

V gene: TRBV6-2/TRBV6-3
J gene: TRBJ2-5
clone size: once
D gene: TRBD2
CDR3 DNA: TGTGCCAGCAGTTATCCCCTTGAGCGGGAGGAGTTGGAGACCCAGTACTTC
CDR3 protein: CASSYPLEREELETQYF